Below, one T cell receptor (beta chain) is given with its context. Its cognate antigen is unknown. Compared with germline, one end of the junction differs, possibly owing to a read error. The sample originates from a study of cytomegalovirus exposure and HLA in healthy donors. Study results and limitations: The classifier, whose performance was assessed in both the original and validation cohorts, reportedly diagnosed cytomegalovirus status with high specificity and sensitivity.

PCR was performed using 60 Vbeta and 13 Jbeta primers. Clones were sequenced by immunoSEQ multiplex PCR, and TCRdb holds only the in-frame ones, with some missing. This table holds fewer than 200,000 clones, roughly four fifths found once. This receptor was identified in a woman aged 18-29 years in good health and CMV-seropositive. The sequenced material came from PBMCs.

The CDR3 protein is CAISESTANYGYTF. CDR3 DNA sequence: TGTGCCATCAGTGAGTCGACAGCTAACTATGGCTACACCTTC. The rearrangement uses TRBV6-1 and TRBJ1-2, with D perhaps TRBD1 (5 bases). This CDR3 has 14 amino acids. Germline V lookup: CDR1 MNHNS, CDR2 SASEGT.